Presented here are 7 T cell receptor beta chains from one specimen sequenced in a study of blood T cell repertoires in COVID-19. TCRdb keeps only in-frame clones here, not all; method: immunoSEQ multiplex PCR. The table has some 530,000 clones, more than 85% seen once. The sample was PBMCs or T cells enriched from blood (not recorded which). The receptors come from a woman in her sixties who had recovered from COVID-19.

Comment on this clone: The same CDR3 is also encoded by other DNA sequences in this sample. CDR3 bases: TGTGCCAGCAGCTGGGGACAGGGAGGAGAGACCCAGTACTTC. As protein: CASSWGQGGETQYF. The chain is built from TRBV5-4 and TRBJ2-5; 9 bases align to TRBD1. The V and J ends lost 3 bases and 4 bases, in that order; junction bases with no gene match: 4. CDR1 SGHNT and CDR2 YYREEE come from the germline V gene (reference sequence). The CDR3 is 14 residues long.

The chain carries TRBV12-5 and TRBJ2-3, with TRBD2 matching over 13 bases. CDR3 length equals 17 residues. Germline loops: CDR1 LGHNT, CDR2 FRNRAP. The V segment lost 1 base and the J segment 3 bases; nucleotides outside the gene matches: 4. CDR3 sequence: CASGLARGLAGTDTQYF. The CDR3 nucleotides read TGTGCTAGTGGTTTGGCCAGGGGACTAGCGGGGACAGATACGCAGTATTTT.

CDR3 sequence (DNA): TGTGCCAGCAGCTTAGGGCCTGGGACAGAGCAGTACTTC. This codes for CASSLGPGTEQYF. The genes are TRBV11-2 and TRBJ2-7; tentative D call: TRBD1 (6 bases). This CDR3 contains 13 residues. V lost 1 base, J lost 7 bases, and 11 bases lay in between. Germline CDR1 SGHAT, CDR2 FQNNGV.

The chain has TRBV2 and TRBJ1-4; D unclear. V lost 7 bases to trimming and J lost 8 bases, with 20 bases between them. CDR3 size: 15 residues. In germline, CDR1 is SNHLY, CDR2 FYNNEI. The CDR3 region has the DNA TGTGCCAGCACGCTGATGGGCCAGGCTCGGGAAAAACTGTTTTTT. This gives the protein CASTLMGQAREKLFF.

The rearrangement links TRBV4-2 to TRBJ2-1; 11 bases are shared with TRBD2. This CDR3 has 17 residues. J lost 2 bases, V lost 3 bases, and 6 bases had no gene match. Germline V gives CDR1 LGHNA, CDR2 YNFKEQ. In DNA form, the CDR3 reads TGTGCCAGCAGCCAGGTTCTAGCGGGGGGCACCTACAATGAGCAGTTCTTC. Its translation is CASSQVLAGGTYNEQFF.

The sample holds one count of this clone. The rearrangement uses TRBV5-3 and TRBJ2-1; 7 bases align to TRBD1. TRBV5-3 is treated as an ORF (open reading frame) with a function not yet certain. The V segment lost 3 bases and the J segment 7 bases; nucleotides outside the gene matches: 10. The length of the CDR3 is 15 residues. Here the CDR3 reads CARSCRGGRGNEQFF. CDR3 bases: TGTGCCAGAAGCTGCCGCGGAGGCAGGGGGAATGAGCAGTTCTTC.

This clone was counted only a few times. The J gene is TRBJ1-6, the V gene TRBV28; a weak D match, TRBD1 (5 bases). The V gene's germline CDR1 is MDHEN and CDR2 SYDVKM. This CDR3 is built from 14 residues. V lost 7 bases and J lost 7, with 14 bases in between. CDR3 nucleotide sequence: TGTGCCAGCACCTCCAGGGTAGACAATTCACCCCTCCACTTT. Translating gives CASTSRVDNSPLHF.